The 7 T cell receptor beta chains below all came from one sample that was sequenced in a study of cytomegalovirus exposure and HLA in healthy donors. PCR used 60 Vbeta primers and 13 Jbeta primers. Libraries were prepared by immunoSEQ multiplex PCR; TCRdb keeps only in-frame clonotypes and omits some of them. The repertoire holds under 150,000 clones, with around 80% as singletons. Source material: PBMCs. The receptors come from a woman between 35 and 50 years old in good health and CMV-seronegative.

The chain has TRBV28 and TRBJ2-7, with a weak D call TRBD1 (5 bases). Germline V gives CDR1 MDHEN, CDR2 SYDVKM. The CDR3 loop spans 15 amino acids. Trimming shortened V by 7 bases and J by 2 bases, and 18 bases separated the two germline ends. CDR3: CASTPGPGQAYEQYF. For the CDR3, the DNA is TGTGCCAGCACCCCTGGGCCAGGGCAGGCCTACGAGCAGTACTTC.

In its sample, this clone was seen once. The rearrangement joins TRBV11-1 to TRBJ2-1, with 12 bases lining up with TRBD2. After removal of 1 base from V and 4 bases from J, the junction contained 5 bases not matched to a gene. The germline V gene has CDR1 SGHAT and CDR2 FQDESV (reference sequence). CDR3 size: 17 residues. This chain's CDR3 is CASSLESSGGVYNEQFF. In nucleotides, the CDR3 is TGTGCCAGCAGCTTAGAATCTAGCGGGGGGGTGTACAATGAGCAGTTCTTC.

This sequence joins TRBV6-1 and TRBJ1-1; D not certain. Germline lookup yields CDR1 MNHNS and CDR2 SASEGT. The CDR3 extends over 14 amino acids. Trimming took 7 bases from V and 6 from J, leaving 18 bases between them. As DNA, the CDR3 is TGTGCCAGCACCCGGGCCAGCGGGAGTTCTGAAGCTTTCTTT. Its translation is CASTRASGSSEAFF.

A remark on this clone: Lacking the conserved final phenylalanine or tryptophan, this CDR3 likely reflects a read error. The limits of the CDR3 on the DNA are not certain, so only TCRdb's listed CDR3 is given. The rearrangement joins TRBV3-1 (or the pseudogene TRBV3-2) to TRBJ2-7; whether TRBD2, the table's D call, matches the DNA was not checked. Termini included, the CDR3 measures 8 amino acids. Germline-derived CDR1 and CDR2 are LGHDT and YNNKEL (reference sequence). The chain's CDR3 is CASSPATT.

The V and J genes are TRBV5-4 and TRBJ2-7; D is undetermined. The ends were cut back, 0 bases at V and 3 bases at J, with 16 bases in the middle. The CDR3 contains 16 residues. Germline V gene sequence: CDR1 SGHNT, CDR2 YYREEE (reference sequence). DNA for the CDR3: TGTGCCAGCAGCTTGGGGTGGCCATCCGGAGACTACGAGCAGTACTTC. It codes for CASSLGWPSGDYEQYF.

As concerns this clone: A read error may account for a junction end that differs from germline. The J gene is TRBJ1-2, the V gene TRBV7-9; TRBD1 is a possible D gene (6 bases). The CDR3 loop spans 15 amino acids. Germline CDR1 is SEHNR and CDR2 is FQNEAQ (reference sequence). The CDR3: CSSSWDNDRDYGYTF. The CDR3 DNA follows: TGTTCCAGCAGCTGGGACAACGATAGGGACTATGGCTACACCTTC.

J is TRBJ2-1 and V is TRBV19, with 11 nucleotides matching TRBD2. Losses at the gene ends were 5 bases for V and 5 bases for J; bases not matched to a gene: 5. Per germline, CDR1 LNHDA and CDR2 SQIVND (reference sequence). The CDR3 contains 15 residues. The CDR3 coding sequence is TGTGCCAGTAGTTTGGGACTAGCGGTGAACAATGAGCAGTTCTTC. Translating it yields CASSLGLAVNNEQFF.